This entry features one T cell receptor beta chain sequence. Germline V gene sequence: CDR1 SQVTM, CDR2 ANQGSEA. The V gene end was trimmed by 6 bases and the J gene end by 0 bases; junction bases not matched to a gene: 9. CDR3 length equals 15 residues. The protocol was immunoSEQ multiplex PCR, while the TCRdb copy is restricted to in-frame clones and leaves out a portion. The sample carries some 98,000 clones, roughly 82% recorded once. This entry belongs to a study of blood T cell repertoires in COVID-19. Study as a whole: Acute and convalescent COVID-19 samples came from the United States, Italy and Spain. In each case, the material was cDNA or gDNA derived from T cells, B-cell-depleted T cells, or PBMCs.

The receptor was derived from a man between 70 and 80 years old with active or convalescent COVID-19. The rearrangement joins TRBV29-1 to TRBJ2-5; 8 bases are shared with TRBD1. The specimen sequenced was peripheral blood. This chain's CDR3 is CSVPPDRGNQETQYF. DNA for the CDR3: TGCAGCGTCCCCCCTGACAGGGGCAACCAAGAGACCCAGTACTTC.